Reported below is one T cell receptor beta chain. Its antigen is as yet unknown. Produced via immunoSEQ multiplex PCR; TCRdb's table is partial and in-frame only. The sample yields approximately 57,000 clones, around nine tenths seen once. The CDR3 covers 13 residues. CDR1 and CDR2 from the germline V gene are SNHLY and FYNNEI. J was trimmed by 2 bases and V by 7 bases; bases with no gene match: 3. The sample originates from a study of identifying expanded T cells in peripheral blood. No infections or other immune events were documented during collection. General study points: Differentially abundant clones: 0.95 to 1.5 between replicates, just under 17 at roughly 15 days, 19 at four.

This clonotype was obtained from a person between 18 and 70 years old in good health. V and J are TRBV2 and TRBJ2-3, with 7 positions matching TRBD2. The specimen sequenced was blood. The CDR3: CASTSGYTDTQYF. The CDR3 coding sequence is TGTGCCAGCACTAGCGGTTACACAGATACGCAGTATTTT.